This is a list of T cell receptor beta chains from one sample in a study of blood T cell repertoires in COVID-19. Sequencing used immunoSEQ multiplex PCR; TCRdb keeps in-frame clones, though not all of them. This sample has about 80,000 clones; under 80% occur once, and the top ten carry more than 15%. Sequenced input: peripheral blood. The receptors were sampled from a human donor in a cohort sampled during active COVID-19. CDR3s include the opening cysteine and the closing phenylalanine or tryptophan. Each record gives: V gene, J gene, D gene, clone size, CDR3 length, CDR3 DNA, CDR3 protein. D genes are given only for firm matches. Size values are once, few and many counts, or a class for expanded clones, and some rows have none.

TRBV28	TRBJ1-6	-	-	15	TGTGCCAGCAGTAGGGAGGGGGAGAATAATTCACCCCTCCACTTT	CASSREGENNSPLHF
TRBV3-1/TRBV3-2	TRBJ1-1	TRBD1	-	14	TGTGCCAGCAGCCAGGTCGGGACAGGGGCTGAAGCTTTCTTT	CASSQVGTGAEAFF
TRBV5-6	TRBJ2-1	TRBD2	-	16	TGTGCCAGCAGCCATTTAGCGGGTCTCTCCTACAATGAGCAGTTCTTC	CASSHLAGLSYNEQFF
TRBV5-1	TRBJ1-2	TRBD1	-	14	TGCGCCAGCAGGGGACAGGGAAACTCCTATGGCTACACCTTC	CASRGQGNSYGYTF
TRBV6-5	TRBJ1-1	-	-	12	TGTGCCAGCAGTACAGGGTTGACTGAAGCTTTCTTT	CASSTGLTEAFF
TRBV7-9	TRBJ2-5	-	-	13	TGTGCCAGCACCATCGGGGGTACGGAGACCCAGTACTTC	CASTIGGTETQYF
TRBV5-1	TRBJ2-3	TRBD1	once	15	TGCGCCAGCAGAGATCCGGGACAGAGCACAGATACGCAGTATTTT	CASRDPGQSTDTQYF
TRBV9	TRBJ2-4	TRBD2	-	16	TGTGCCAGCAGCGTAGGAGCGGGGGGGCCCGATTCCATTCAGTACTTC	CASSVGAGGPDSIQYF
TRBV6-4	TRBJ1-4	-	once	17	TGTGCCAGCAGTGGGTTATCTGGGGGGGGACCTAATGAAAAACTGTTTTTT	CASSGLSGGGPNEKLFF
TRBV9	TRBJ2-3	TRBD2	once	16	TGTGCCAGCAGCGCGGGACTAGCAACTAGCACAGATACGCAGTATTTT	CASSAGLATSTDTQYF
TRBV7-8	TRBJ2-5	-	-	12	TGTGCCAGCAGCTTAAGAAGCGAGACCCAGTACTTC	CASSLRSETQYF
TRBV4-2	TRBJ2-7	-	-	14	TGTGCCAGCAGCCAAGAGTTGAGGGAACGCGAGCAGTACTTC	CASSQELREREQYF
TRBV27	TRBJ2-1	TRBD1	-	16	TGTGCCAGCACCCCACCGGGACAGGGGTTCTCGAATGAGCAGTTCTTC	CASTPPGQGFSNEQFF
TRBV19	TRBJ1-1	-	-	16	TGTGCCAGTACTACTTACATGGGAGGGGGGAACACTGAAGCTTTCTTT	CASTTYMGGGNTEAFF
TRBV5-1	TRBJ2-5	TRBD1	-	13	TGCGCCAGCCACACAGGGGGCGGGGAGACCCAGTACTTC	CASHTGGGETQYF
TRBV5-1	TRBJ1-3	-	-	16	TGCGCCAGCAGCTTGGCCCAGGGTCACTCTGGAAACACCATATATTTT	CASSLAQGHSGNTIYF
TRBV27	TRBJ2-5	TRBD1	-	15	TGTGCCAGCAGTCCCTTTCGACAGGGGCAAGAGACCCAGTACTTC	CASSPFRQGQETQYF
TRBV9	TRBJ2-1	-	-	16	TGTGCCAGCAGCGTAGGGGCAGGGTTGGTAGGAAATGAGCAGTTCTTC	CASSVGAGLVGNEQFF
TRBV6-2/TRBV6-3	TRBJ2-7	TRBD1	-	13	TGTGCCAGCAGTCCCGAGGGGGCCGTCGAGCAGTACTTC	CASSPEGAVEQYF
TRBV28	TRBJ2-7	-	-	16	TGTGCCATCACATCAGGACAGCCTAAGAGCTCCTACGAGCAGTACTTC	CAITSGQPKSSYEQYF
TRBV12-3/TRBV12-4	TRBJ1-3	-	-	13	TGTGCCAGCAGTTTCGGGTTTTTTGACACCATATATTTT	CASSFGFFDTIYF
TRBV30	TRBJ2-2	TRBD2	-	15	TGTGCCTGGAGCGATAGCGGGGCTACCACCGGGGAGCTGTTTTTT	CAWSDSGATTGELFF
TRBV6-5	TRBJ2-1	TRBD2	-	14	TGTGCCAGCAGTTACGGACTAGCGGGGGGCCAGCAGTTCTTC	CASSYGLAGGQQFF
TRBV28	TRBJ2-7	-	-	11	TGTGCCAGCAGTCCCACTGACGAGCAGTACTTC	CASSPTDEQYF
TRBV6-5	TRBJ2-6	-	-	15	TGTGCCAGCAGTTACTCCGGGGCTGGGGCCAACGTCCTGACTTTC	CASSYSGAGANVLTF
TRBV11-3	TRBJ1-6	TRBD1	-	15	TGTGCCAGCAGCAACCCCGGGACAGTCAATTCACCCCTCCACTTT	CASSNPGTVNSPLHF
TRBV7-2	TRBJ2-3	TRBD2	-	14	TGTGCCAGCAGCCTACTAGCGGGACCAGATACGCAGTATTTT	CASSLLAGPDTQYF
TRBV11-2	TRBJ2-5	-	-	15	TGTGCCAGCAGCCCGCCGGGGGGGACAGAAGAGACCCAGTACTTC	CASSPPGGTEETQYF
TRBV30	TRBJ2-3	TRBD2	once	14	TGTGCCTGGTCGACTAGCGGGACCACAGATACGCAGTATTTT	CAWSTSGTTDTQYF
TRBV28	TRBJ2-7	TRBD2	-	15	TGTGCCAGCCAAGGGAGCGGGGGGTCGTCCTACGAGCAGTACTTC	CASQGSGGSSYEQYF
TRBV25-1	TRBJ2-1	TRBD2	once	15	TGTGCCAGCGGGGGGGTCGGGAGAACCTACAATGAGCAGTTCTTC	CASGGVGRTYNEQFF
TRBV18	TRBJ2-1	-	-	13	TGTGCCAGCTCACCCGGACAGTACAATGAGCAGTTCTTC	CASSPGQYNEQFF
TRBV30	TRBJ1-4	-	-	13	TGTGCCTGGAGTGTGGGCGGGATTGAAAAACTGTTTTTT	CAWSVGGIEKLFF
TRBV7-9	TRBJ1-2	-	-	15	TGTGCCAGCAGCGCTTTGTGGGGGCCCCTCTATGGCTACACCTTC	CASSALWGPLYGYTF
TRBV2	TRBJ2-2	-	-	14	TGTGCCAGCAGGGCCGGGTGGAACACCGGGGAGCTGTTTTTT	CASRAGWNTGELFF
TRBV9	TRBJ2-7	-	-	12	TGTGCCAGCAGCAAAACAGGGAACGAGCAGTACTTC	CASSKTGNEQYF
TRBV18	TRBJ1-1	-	-	16	TGTGCCAGCTCACCACCCCCAGGTGACACGAACACTGAAGCTTTCTTT	CASSPPPGDTNTEAFF
TRBV21-1	TRBJ2-1	-	-	13	TGTGCCAGCAGCTCATCGACGGGAAATGAGCAGTTCTTC	CASSSSTGNEQFF
TRBV27	TRBJ2-3	-	-	12	TGTGCCAGCAGCCCCAACACAGATACGCAGTATTTT	CASSPNTDTQYF